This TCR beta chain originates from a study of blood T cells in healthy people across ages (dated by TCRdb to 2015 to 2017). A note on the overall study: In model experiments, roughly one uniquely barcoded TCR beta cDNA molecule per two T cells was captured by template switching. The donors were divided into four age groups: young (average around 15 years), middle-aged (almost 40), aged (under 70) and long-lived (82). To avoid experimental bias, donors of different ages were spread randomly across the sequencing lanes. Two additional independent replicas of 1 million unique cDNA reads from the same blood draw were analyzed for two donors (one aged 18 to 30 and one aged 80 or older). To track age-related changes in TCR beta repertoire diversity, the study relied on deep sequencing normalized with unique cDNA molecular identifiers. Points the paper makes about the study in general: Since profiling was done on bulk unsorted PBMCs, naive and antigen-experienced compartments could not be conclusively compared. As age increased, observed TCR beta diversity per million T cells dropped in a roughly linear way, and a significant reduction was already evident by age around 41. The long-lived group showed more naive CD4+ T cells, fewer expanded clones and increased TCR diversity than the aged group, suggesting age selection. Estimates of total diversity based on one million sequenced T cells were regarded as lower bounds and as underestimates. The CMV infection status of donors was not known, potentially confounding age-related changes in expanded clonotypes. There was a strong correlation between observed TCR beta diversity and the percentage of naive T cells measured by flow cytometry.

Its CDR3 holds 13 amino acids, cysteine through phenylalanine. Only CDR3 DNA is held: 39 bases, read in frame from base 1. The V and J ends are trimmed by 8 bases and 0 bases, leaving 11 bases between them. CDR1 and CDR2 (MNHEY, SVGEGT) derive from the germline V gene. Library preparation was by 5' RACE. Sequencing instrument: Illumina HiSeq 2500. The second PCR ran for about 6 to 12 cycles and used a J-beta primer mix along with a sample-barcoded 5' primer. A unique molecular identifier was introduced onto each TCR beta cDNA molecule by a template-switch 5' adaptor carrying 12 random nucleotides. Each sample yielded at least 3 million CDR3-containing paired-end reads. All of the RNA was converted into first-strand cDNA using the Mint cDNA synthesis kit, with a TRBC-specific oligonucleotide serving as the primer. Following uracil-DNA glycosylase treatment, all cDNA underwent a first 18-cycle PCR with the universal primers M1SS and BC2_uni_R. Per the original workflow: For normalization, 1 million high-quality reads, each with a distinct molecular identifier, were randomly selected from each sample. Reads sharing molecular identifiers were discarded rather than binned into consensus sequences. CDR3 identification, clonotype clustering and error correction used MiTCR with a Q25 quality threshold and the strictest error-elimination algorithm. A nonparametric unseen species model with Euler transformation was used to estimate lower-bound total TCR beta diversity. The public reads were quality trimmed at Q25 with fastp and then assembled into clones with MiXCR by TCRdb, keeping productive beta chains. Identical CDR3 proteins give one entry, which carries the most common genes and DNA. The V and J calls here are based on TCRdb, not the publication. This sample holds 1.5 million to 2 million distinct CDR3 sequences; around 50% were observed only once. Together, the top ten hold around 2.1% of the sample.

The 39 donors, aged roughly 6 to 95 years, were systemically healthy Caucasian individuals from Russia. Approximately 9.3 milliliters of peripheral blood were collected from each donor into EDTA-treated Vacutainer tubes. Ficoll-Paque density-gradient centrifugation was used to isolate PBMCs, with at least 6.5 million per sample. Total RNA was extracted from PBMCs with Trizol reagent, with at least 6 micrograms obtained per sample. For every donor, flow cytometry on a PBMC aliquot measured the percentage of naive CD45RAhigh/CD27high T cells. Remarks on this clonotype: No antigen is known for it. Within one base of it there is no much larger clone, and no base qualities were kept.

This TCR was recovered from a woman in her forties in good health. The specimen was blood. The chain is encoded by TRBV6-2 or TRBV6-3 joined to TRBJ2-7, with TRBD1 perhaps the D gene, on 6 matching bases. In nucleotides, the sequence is TGTGCCAGCCTAGGACAGAACTCCTACGAGCAGTACTTC. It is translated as CASLGQNSYEQYF.